Presented here are 16 T cell receptor beta chains from one specimen sequenced in a study of blood T cell repertoires in COVID-19. TCRdb keeps only in-frame clones here, not all; method: immunoSEQ multiplex PCR. The repertoire holds a few hundred thousand clones, around 92% seen once, with less than 3.5% in the top ten. The sample taken for sequencing was PBMCs or T cells enriched from blood (not recorded which). These receptors all come from a woman aged 45-59 years who had been exposed to COVID-19.

The chain uses TRBV7-9 and TRBJ2-7; maybe TRBD2 (7 bases). The CDR3 spans 15 residues. V was shortened by 1 base and J by 5 bases, with 15 bases between the two germline ends. CDR1 and CDR2 from the germline V gene are SEHNR and FQNEAQ (reference sequence). The CDR3 sequence is CASSLGWGGPHEQYF. For the CDR3, the DNA is TGTGCCAGCAGCTTAGGGTGGGGGGGCCCCCACGAGCAGTACTTC.

The rearrangement uses TRBV14 and TRBJ2-1; 9 positions match TRBD2. Germline CDR1 and CDR2: SGHDN and FVKESK. Trimming cost V 6 bases and J 6 bases; bases outside gene matches: 9. The length of the CDR3 is 15 residues. As DNA, the CDR3 is TGTGCCAGCAGTCAAAGCGGGGGGCTGGGCAATGAGCAGTTCTTC. Amino acids: CASSQSGGLGNEQFF.

This chain connects TRBV5-1 to TRBJ1-1; D remains ambiguous. The germline V gene encodes CDR1 SGHRS and CDR2 YFSETQ. The CDR3 contains 14 residues. V was shortened by 4 bases and J by 1 base, with 11 bases between the two germline ends. The CDR3: CASSPGSGNTEAFF. For the CDR3, the DNA is TGCGCCAGCAGCCCCGGGTCGGGGAACACTGAAGCTTTCTTT. Using reference TRBV5-1 and TRBJ1-1 for the parts outside the CDR3, the full variable domain is KAGVTQTPRYLIKTRGQQVTLSCSPISGHRSVSWYQQTPGQGLQFLFEYFSETQRNKGNFPGRFSGRQFSNSRSEMNVSTLELGDSALYLCASSPGSGNTEAFFGQGTRLTVV.

The chain employs TRBV3-1 (or the pseudogene TRBV3-2) and TRBJ2-7; 8 bases are shared with TRBD1. Per the germline V gene, CDR1 is LGHDT and CDR2 is YNNKEL (reference sequence). The V gene end was trimmed by 4 bases and the J gene end by 3 bases; junction bases not matched to a gene: 8. The CDR3 is 15 amino acids. The CDR3 is CASSPIGQGLYEQYF. CDR3 nucleotides: TGTGCCAGCAGCCCGATAGGACAGGGTCTCTACGAGCAGTACTTC.

V usage is TRBV27 and J usage is TRBJ1-1; 11 bases line up with TRBD1. The ends lost 4 bases at V and 2 bases at J; junction bases unmatched: 6. The CDR3 spans 16 residues. Germline-derived CDR1 and CDR2 are MNHEY and SMNVEV (reference sequence). CDR3 in DNA: TGTGCCAGCAGTTCCTGGGACAGGGGGTCTAACACTGAAGCTTTCTTT. Protein: CASSSWDRGSNTEAFF.

The V call is TRBV3-1 (or the pseudogene TRBV3-2), the J call TRBJ2-5, with D perhaps matching TRBD2 (6 bases). Germline V gives CDR1 LGHDT, CDR2 YNNKEL (reference sequence). This CDR3 is built from 16 residues. V was clipped by 4 bases and J by 1 base, with 16 bases between them. Here the CDR3 reads CASSLGRGAFQETQYF. The DNA for the CDR3 is TGTGCCAGCAGCCTTGGGCGGGGAGCTTTCCAAGAGACCCAGTACTTC.

The chain has TRBV19 and TRBJ2-1, with a tentative D call TRBD1 (6 bases). The CDR3 totals 12 residues. Per germline, CDR1 LNHDA and CDR2 SQIVND (reference sequence). V dropped 4 bases and J dropped 10 bases, with 11 bases sitting between them. DNA of the CDR3: TGTGCCAGTAGTAATCGGGACATCGAGCAGTTCTTC. Translating gives CASSNRDIEQFF.

The V and J genes are TRBV30 and TRBJ2-7, with D unresolved. Germline CDR1 GTSNPN, CDR2 SVGIG (reference sequence). V lost 4 bases and J lost 3, with 7 bases in between. This CDR3 comprises 11 residues. Here the CDR3 DNA reads TGTGCCTGGAATAGACACTACGAGCAGTACTTC. Its protein is CAWNRHYEQYF.

The rearrangement uses TRBV13 and TRBJ2-2, with 7 bases identical to TRBD1. Germline lookup yields CDR1 PRHDT and CDR2 FYEKMQ (reference sequence). The V and J ends lost 5 bases and 6 bases, in that order; junction bases with no gene match: 9. This CDR3 region has 15 residues. This CDR3 is CASSRGGSVAGELFF. The CDR3 region has the DNA TGTGCCAGCAGCCGAGGGGGCTCGGTCGCCGGGGAGCTGTTTTTT.

The V gene is TRBV4-2, the J gene TRBJ2-7; 9 bases are shared with TRBD1. The length of the CDR3 is 17 residues. Looked up from germline, CDR1 is LGHNA and CDR2 is YNFKEQ. The junction had 10 bases not matched to a gene; V was cut back by 0 bases and J by 4 bases. In nucleotides, the CDR3 is TGTGCCAGCAGCCAAGAAAGTAGTGGACAGGGGATTTACGAGCAGTACTTC. This translates into CASSQESSGQGIYEQYF.

This chain joins TRBV2 and TRBJ1-4; D is ambiguous. The germline V gene encodes CDR1 SNHLY and CDR2 FYNNEI. V was pared by 5 bases and J by 8 bases, with 9 bases between. The CDR3 is 12 amino acids. The CDR3 region is CASSKAREKLFF. The CDR3 bases are TGTGCCAGCAGTAAGGCTAGAGAAAAACTGTTTTTT.

The chain has TRBV5-1 and TRBJ1-2; 11 positions match TRBD1. Unmatched junction bases numbered 8, after V lost 1 base and J lost 3 bases. Germline CDR1 and CDR2: SGHRS and YFSETQ. The CDR3 loop spans 17 amino acids. CDR3 region: CASSLSRTGGADYGYTF. CDR3 DNA: TGCGCCAGCAGCTTGTCGAGGACAGGGGGCGCGGACTATGGCTACACCTTC.

The V gene is TRBV7-2, the J gene TRBJ1-2, with D possibly being TRBD1 (6 bases). Per germline, CDR1 SGHTA and CDR2 FQGNSA. With 5 bases removed from V and 7 bases from J, the gap between germline ends came to 17 bases. This CDR3 has 14 residues. This chain's CDR3 is CASSEQGVSAGYTF. The CDR3 DNA is TGTGCCAGCAGCGAACAGGGAGTATCCGCTGGCTACACCTTC.

V and J are TRBV19 and TRBJ1-5; D is uncertain. Germline V gene sequence: CDR1 LNHDA, CDR2 SQIVND (reference sequence). V dropped 6 bases and J dropped 7 bases, with 25 bases sitting between them. This CDR3 spans 17 amino acids. For the CDR3, the DNA is TGTGCCAGTAGCTCCGGGGTCAGTCTACCCTCTGGGCAGCCCCAGCATTTT. Its translation is CASSSGVSLPSGQPQHF.

The rearrangement links TRBV19 to TRBJ2-7; D is unresolved. CDR1 LNHDA and CDR2 SQIVND come from the germline V gene (reference sequence). This CDR3 is built from 14 residues. V shed 3 bases and J shed 2 bases, with 11 bases lying between them. The CDR3: CASSMKTFAYEQYF. The CDR3 DNA follows: TGTGCCAGTAGTATGAAAACTTTCGCCTACGAGCAGTACTTC. The full variable domain, its missing parts supplied by reference TRBV19 and TRBJ2-7, is DGGITQSPKYLFRKEGQNVTLSCEQNLNHDAMYWYRQDPGQGLRLIYYSQIVNDFQKGDIAEGYSVSREKKESFPLTVTSAQKNPTAFYLCASSMKTFAYEQYFGPGTRLTVT.

The rearrangement uses TRBV28 and TRBJ2-1; possible D gene TRBD2, 5 bases. The V end lost 7 bases, the J end lost 9 bases, and 16 bases lay between the germline ends. CDR1 is MDHEN and CDR2 is SYDVKM in the germline V gene. The CDR3 runs 13 residues. In DNA form, the CDR3 reads TGTGCCAGCACCCCAGCCCGGGGAACTGAGCAGTTCTTC. Its protein product is CASTPARGTEQFF.